This T cell receptor (beta chain) is drawn from a study of T cell responses to AZD1222 COVID-19 vaccine. Study conclusions and caveats: A mostly white British donor set with more females was recruited, and clonal diversity was possibly underestimated.

The protocol was immunoSEQ multiplex PCR, while the TCRdb copy is restricted to in-frame clones and leaves out a portion. The sample has over 150,000 clones, approximately 87% seen once. This CDR3 contains 13 residues. CDR1 is MNHEY, CDR2 SVGAGI, per germline. Between the trimmed V and J ends, which lost 9 bases and 7 bases, there was a span of 13 bases. To note about this clone: Its antigen remains unidentified.

This chain uses TRBV6-5 with TRBJ1-6; D is uncertain. The sample consisted of peripheral blood, taken 28 days after the second AZD1222 dose. The TCR comes from an adult who received the AZD1222 COVID-19 vaccine. The CDR3 region has the DNA TGTGCCAGTGATTACAGCCCAAATTCACCCCTCCACTTT. Translating it yields CASDYSPNSPLHF.